The clone carrying this T cell receptor beta chain was counted a single time. J was trimmed by 2 bases and V by 1 base; bases with no gene match: 1. This CDR3 is 15 amino acids long. Germline loops: CDR1 SGHRS, CDR2 YFSETQ. Participant age was roughly 18 to 90 years, and participants resided in 24 US areas. Donors were grouped by their self-reported clinical history. These data originate in a study of blood T cell repertoires in COVID-19. Looking at the study overall: PBMCs, B-cell-depleted T cells, or T cells provided the cDNA or gDNA that made up the material.

As originally analysed: How many nucleated cells were present was estimated from reference gene primer amplification. Method: immunoSEQ multiplex PCR; TCRdb's copy keeps in-frame clones and lacks some. That table supplies the V and J calls and clone size; D and trimming were determined from the DNA. This sample has roughly 180,000 clones, with about 85% found just once. The sequencing input was PBMCs or T cells enriched from blood (not recorded which). This receptor was obtained from a woman aged 40 to 55 with acute COVID-19. The rearrangement links TRBV5-1 to TRBJ1-5; 9 positions agree with TRBD1. The CDR3 bases are TGCGCCAGCAGCTTGACAGGGGGCGGCAATCAGCCCCAGCATTTT. This codes for CASSLTGGGNQPQHF.